The 5 T cell receptor beta chains given below trace back to one sample, sequenced in a study of blood T cell repertoires in COVID-19. Produced via immunoSEQ multiplex PCR; TCRdb's table is partial and in-frame only. The top ten clones hold roughly 7% of a sample with 200,000 to 250,000 clones, 84% of them seen once. Sequenced sample: peripheral blood. These receptors came from a woman older than 75 with COVID-19, enrolled during active disease.

V and J are TRBV9 and TRBJ1-2; D possibly corresponds to TRBD1 (6 bases). V was clipped by 3 bases and J by 7 bases, with 16 bases between them. The germline V gene has CDR1 SGDLS and CDR2 YYNGEE. CDR3 size: 14 residues. CDR3 DNA sequence: TGTGCCAGCAGCGCTGGGGGGGGGCACGGTGGCTACACCTTC. Translating gives CASSAGGGHGGYTF.

The V and J genes are TRBV10-3 and TRBJ1-5; TRBD1 might be the D (5 bases). Trimming removed 3 bases from V and 11 bases from J, with 8 bases in between. The germline gives CDR1 ENHRY, CDR2 SYGVKD. CDR3 length: 11 amino acids. CDR3 amino acids: CAISDGTAQHF. The CDR3 DNA follows: TGTGCCATCAGTGATGGGACTGCCCAGCATTTT.

The V gene is TRBV12-3 or TRBV12-4, the J gene TRBJ2-3, with D perhaps matching TRBD2 (6 bases). V was shortened by 0 bases and J by 8 bases, with 6 bases between the two germline ends. The CDR3 covers 12 residues. The CDR3 is CASSLARGTQYF. The CDR3 DNA reads TGTGCCAGCAGTTTAGCGCGGGGTACGCAGTATTTT.

The chain uses TRBV5-6 and TRBJ2-7; 7 nucleotides agree with TRBD2. Germline loops: CDR1 SGHDT, CDR2 YYEEEE. This CDR3 region has 15 residues. V was clipped by 3 bases and J by 2 bases; unmatched bases: 8. CDR3 sequence: CASSSLRGGAYEQYF. The CDR3 region has the DNA TGTGCCAGCAGCTCCCTTCGCGGGGGAGCCTACGAGCAGTACTTC.

In this sample, this clone turned up once. This sequence joins TRBV10-3 and TRBJ2-2; 15 bases align to TRBD2. Germline CDR1 and CDR2: ENHRY and SYGVKD. The CDR3 is 18 residues long. V shed 3 bases, J shed 6 bases, and the junction held 8 bases outside the gene matches. The CDR3 coding sequence is TGTGCCATCAGTGATCTGGAGGGACTAGCGGGGGGTTCCGGGGAGCTGTTTTTT. It is translated as CAISDLEGLAGGSGELFF.